This TCR beta chain was obtained from a study of blood T cell repertoires in COVID-19. Study-level information: Samples of COVID-19 (acute and convalescent) were obtained from the United States, Italy and Spain.

Generated by immunoSEQ multiplex PCR, the TCRdb table keeps only in-frame clones and is missing some. The sample has under 95,000 clones, around 87% seen once. Trimming took off 2 bases at V and 3 bases at J, with 12 bases between the two ends. CDR1 is SGHTA, CDR2 FQGTGA, per germline. The CDR3 has 15 residues. J is TRBJ2-3 and V is TRBV7-3, with D possibly being TRBD2 (6 bases). The receptor was derived from a woman aged 80 or older with acute or convalescent COVID-19. Sequencing was performed on peripheral blood. The CDR3 region has the DNA TGTGCCAGCAGCTTACTGGGGGGACCGACAGATACGCAGTATTTT. It is translated as CASSLLGGPTDTQYF.